The 20 T cell receptor beta chains below were found in one sample sequenced in a study of blood T cell repertoires in COVID-19. Using immunoSEQ multiplex PCR, the repertoire was profiled, and TCRdb retains in-frame clones only, with some absent. The sample holds around 100,000 clones, about 90% seen once. What was sequenced was peripheral blood. All receptors derive from a human donor in a cohort sampled during active COVID-19.

The chain combines TRBV9 with TRBJ2-3; 9 nucleotides line up with TRBD2. The CDR3 is 16 residues long. CDR1 is SGDLS and CDR2 is YYNGEE in the germline V gene. V shed 2 bases and J 6 bases; nucleotides not matched to a gene: 10. The DNA of the CDR3 is TGTGCCAGCAGCGTGATGACAGCGGCGGGAGGGGATACGCAGTATTTT. Amino acid sequence: CASSVMTAAGGDTQYF.

The rearrangement joins TRBV6-5 to TRBJ2-7; 7 bases map to TRBD1. Unmatched junction bases numbered 7, after V lost 8 bases and J lost 3 bases. Germline assignment: CDR1 MNHEY and CDR2 SVGAGI. CDR3 size: 13 residues. CDR3 residues: CASGRGTVYEQYF. The CDR3 DNA reads as TGTGCCAGCGGTAGGGGGACAGTCTACGAGCAGTACTTC.

V and J are TRBV4-3 and TRBJ2-6; D is perhaps TRBD2 (6 bases). Between the trimmed V and J ends, which lost 0 bases and 1 base, there was a span of 10 bases. This CDR3 contains 17 residues. CDR1 is LGHNA, CDR2 YSLEER, per germline. The CDR3 reads CASSQDGGASGANVLTF. In nucleotides, the CDR3 is TGCGCCAGCAGCCAAGATGGAGGGGCTTCTGGGGCCAACGTCCTGACTTTC.

The gene calls are TRBV3-1 (or the pseudogene TRBV3-2) and TRBJ2-4; D uncertain. Germline assignment: CDR1 LGHDT and CDR2 YNNKEL (reference sequence). V lost 4 bases and J 7 bases, leaving 8 bases between the germline ends. The CDR3 extends over 12 amino acids. The CDR3 protein is CASSPNWNIQYF. The CDR3 bases are TGTGCCAGCAGCCCTAATTGGAACATTCAGTACTTC.

This chain joins TRBV11-1 and TRBJ2-6; no clear D gene. The V and J ends lost 2 bases and 4 bases respectively, with 6 bases between them. The CDR3 is made up of 14 amino acids. CDR1 is SGHAT and CDR2 is FQDESV in the germline V gene (reference sequence). CDR3 bases: TGTGCCAGCAGCTTAAAACTGGGGGCCAACGTCCTGACTTTC. Protein: CASSLKLGANVLTF.

The chain uses TRBV7-2 and TRBJ1-6; D is unclear. Germline V gene sequence: CDR1 SGHTA, CDR2 FQGNSA. The CDR3 runs to 15 residues. The V end was cut by 5 bases, the J end by 0 bases, with 8 bases between. CDR3 nucleotides: TGTGCCAGCAGCCTAGGGAGCTCCTATAATTCACCCCTCCACTTT. This sequence encodes CASSLGSSYNSPLHF. Combining the CDR3 with reference TRBV7-2 and TRBJ1-6 gives the whole variable domain GAGVSQSPSNKVTEKGKDVELRCDPISGHTALYWYRQSLGQGLEFLIYFQGNSAPDKSGLPSDRFSAERTGGSVSTLTIQRTQQEDSAVYLCASSLGSSYNSPLHFGNGTRLTVT.

This clone was observed a single time. The chain has TRBV5-1 and TRBJ2-3; 9 positions match TRBD1. Trimming cost V 1 base and J 4 bases; bases outside gene matches: 4. Germline CDR1 and CDR2: SGHRS and YFSETQ. The length of the CDR3 is 15 residues. For the CDR3, the DNA is TGCGCCAGCAGCTTGAGGACAGGGGCACCAGATACGCAGTATTTT. Protein product: CASSLRTGAPDTQYF.

The chain has TRBV24-1 and TRBJ2-1; TRBD2 matches at 8 bases. This CDR3 spans 17 amino acids. J lost 2 bases, V lost 4 bases, and 9 bases had no gene match. Germline lookup yields CDR1 KGHDR and CDR2 SFDVKD. CDR3 nucleotide sequence: TGTGCCACCAGTGACCCACAAGCGGGAGCCCCCTACAATGAGCAGTTCTTC. It yields the protein CATSDPQAGAPYNEQFF.

V is TRBV19 and J is TRBJ2-7; D may be TRBD1 (6 bases). The CDR3 is 14 residues long. The V and J ends lost 1 base and 5 bases respectively, with 12 bases between them. Germline values: CDR1 LNHDA, CDR2 SQIVND (reference sequence). The CDR3 sequence is CASSIGGRGNEQYF. CDR3 bases: TGTGCCAGTAGTATAGGGGGCAGGGGAAACGAGCAGTACTTC.

V usage is TRBV5-1 and J usage is TRBJ2-5; D unresolved. CDR1 is SGHRS, CDR2 YFSETQ, per germline. V shed 2 bases and J shed 5 bases, with 13 bases lying between them. The CDR3 is made up of 14 amino acids. The CDR3 coding sequence is TGCGCCAGCAGCTTCAGGAAGCCCGAGGAGACCCAGTACTTC. Amino acids: CASSFRKPEETQYF.

This sequence joins TRBV7-3 and TRBJ1-6, with 9 bases identical to TRBD1. Trimming took 2 bases from V and 7 from J; bases not matched to a gene: 3. Germline V gene sequence: CDR1 SGHTA, CDR2 FQGTGA. The CDR3 has 15 residues. CDR3 DNA: TGTGCCAGCAGCTTAGGGACAGGGCGGAATTCACCCCTCCACTTT. Translated, it gives CASSLGTGRNSPLHF.

The chain is built from TRBV12-3 or TRBV12-4 and TRBJ1-1; D remains unclear. Trimming pared 7 bases from V and 8 bases from J, leaving 11 bases between. The CDR3 sequence is 11 residues long. The CDR3 DNA reads TGTGCCAGCACCCCCGGGAAAGAAGCTTTCTTT. Translated: CASTPGKEAFF.

This chain's CDR3 is CASSTIAGANTGELFF. The CDR3 coding sequence is TGTGCCAGCAGCACTATAGCGGGAGCGAACACCGGGGAGCTGTTTTTT. The gene calls are TRBV7-9 and TRBJ2-2, with 9 bases identical to TRBD2. The CDR3 runs to 16 residues. The germline V gene encodes CDR1 SEHNR and CDR2 FQNEAQ (reference sequence). The junction had 4 bases not matched to a gene; V was cut back by 5 bases and J by 0 bases.

The J gene is TRBJ1-4, the V gene TRBV11-2; a possible D gene is TRBD1 (5 bases). The CDR3 extends over 13 amino acids. V was cut by 8 bases and J by 3 bases, with 10 bases left in between. Germline CDR1 reads SGHAT; CDR2 reads FQNNGV. The CDR3 DNA sequence: TGTGCCAGCGCAGGGAACCCTAATGAAAAACTGTTTTTT. It is translated as CASAGNPNEKLFF.

J is TRBJ1-1 and V is TRBV19; D is undetermined. The germline V gene has CDR1 LNHDA and CDR2 SQIVND (reference sequence). Trimming left V 5 bases short and J 7 bases short, with 23 bases between. This CDR3 comprises 16 residues. The CDR3 nucleotides read TGTGCCAGTAGTGGTCTAAGGAGGGAAGTAGGGTTTGAAGCTTTCTTT. Protein product: CASSGLRREVGFEAFF.

The V gene is TRBV12-5, the J gene TRBJ2-5, with 9 bases that match TRBD1. CDR1 LGHNT and CDR2 FRNRAP come from the germline V gene. This CDR3 is built from 14 residues. With V trimmed by 5 bases and J by 4 bases, 5 bases remained unmatched. The CDR3 sequence is CASGPGQGGETQYF. In nucleotides, the CDR3 is TGTGCTAGTGGTCCGGGACAGGGTGGAGAGACCCAGTACTTC.

This clone has just a few counts. V gene TRBV7-2 combines with J gene TRBJ2-1; no clear D gene. Germline CDR1 SGHTA, CDR2 FQGNSA. CDR3 size: 13 residues. Trimming removed 1 base from V and 7 bases from J, with 8 bases in between. The CDR3 region has the DNA TGTGCCAGCAGCTTAGGGGCAATTAATGAGCAGTTCTTC. Protein product: CASSLGAINEQFF. The full variable domain, its missing parts supplied by reference TRBV7-2 and TRBJ2-1, is GAGVSQSPSNKVTEKGKDVELRCDPISGHTALYWYRQSLGQGLEFLIYFQGNSAPDKSGLPSDRFSAERTGGSVSTLTIQRTQQEDSAVYLCASSLGAINEQFFGPGTRLTVL.

The V call is TRBV6-1, the J call TRBJ1-2; 7 bases map to TRBD1. The CDR3 totals 13 residues. Germline values: CDR1 MNHNS, CDR2 SASEGT. V dropped 3 bases and J dropped 4; count of bases not matched to a gene: 2. The CDR3, as DNA: TGTGCCAGCAGTGACCGACAGGGCTATGGCTACACCTTC. This sequence encodes CASSDRQGYGYTF.

The chain uses TRBV5-1 and TRBJ2-3, with 13 bases lining up with TRBD2. CDR3 size: 19 residues. Germline-derived CDR1 and CDR2 are SGHRS and YFSETQ. Trimming cost V 1 base and J 0 bases; bases outside gene matches: 8. CDR3 DNA sequence: TGCGCCAGCAGCTTGATTGGACTAGCGGGAGAATTTAGCACAGATACGCAGTATTTT. It is translated as CASSLIGLAGEFSTDTQYF.

This chain links TRBV5-4 with TRBJ1-2; 10 bases align to TRBD1. This CDR3 is built from 15 residues. Germline V gives CDR1 SGHNT, CDR2 YYREEE (reference sequence). The junction had 7 bases not matched to a gene; V was cut back by 4 bases and J by 4 bases. This chain's CDR3 is CASSPWTGGGYGYTF. In nucleotides, the CDR3 is TGTGCCAGCAGCCCCTGGACAGGGGGAGGCTATGGCTACACCTTC.